Below, one TCR beta chain is given with its context. This specimen belongs to a study of shared clonotypes between healthy human individuals. The CDR3 is 13 amino acids. CDR1 and CDR2 (germline): MNHEY, SVGAGI. Trimming shortened V by 4 bases and J by 2 bases, and 9 bases separated the two germline ends. TCRdb's table, derived via immunoSEQ multiplex PCR, lists solely in-frame clones and lacks some. The repertoire has more than 80,000 clones, roughly two thirds of them found once; the top ten carry over 35%. The receptor was isolated from a man aged 25-45 years in good health. Sequenced: memory CD8+ T cells sorted from blood. Specified subset: CD45RO+ cells pooled with CCR7-negative TemRA cells. The J gene is TRBJ2-7, the V gene TRBV6-5; D remains unclear. The CDR3 DNA is TGTGCCAGCAGTTGGAACAGTGCCTACGAGCAGTACTTC. It encodes CASSWNSAYEQYF.